This TCR beta chain is from a study of shared clonotypes between healthy human individuals. Study in general: The donor pool was made up of a couple of women and a few men aged 18 to 49.

Healthy adults negative for HIV, lacking recent acute infections or vaccinations, served as donors. TCRdb's copy holds only in-frame clones and misses some; the assay was immunoSEQ multiplex PCR. This table holds 900,000 to 1,200,000 clones, around 78% found once. Worth noting for this clone: Its target is not known.

Study conclusions and caveats: Among donors, the sharing of clonotypes was expected to be influenced by sequencing depth.

Sequenced: memory CD4+ T cells from PBMCs. Subset here: CD45RA-negative fraction. This TCR came from a man aged 18 to 35 in good health. Some clones in this sample may be carry-over from other donors' samples.

The DNA for the CDR3 is TGTGCCTGGAGTTGGGCGGGACTTAACATTCAGTACTTC. It yields the protein CAWSWAGLNIQYF. V is TRBV30 and J is TRBJ2-4; maybe TRBD2 (6 bases). V was pared by 2 bases and J by 7 bases, with 12 bases between. CDR3 length: 13 amino acids. CDR1 GTSNPN and CDR2 SVGIG come from the germline V gene (reference sequence).